This T cell receptor (beta chain) comes out of a study of T cells expressing NK-cell markers. About the study: Sorted CD3+CD56+NKG2C+, CD3+CD56+NKG2C- and CD3+CD56-NKG2C+ T cells supplied TCR beta repertoires. Just one sequenced donor of eight was HCMV-seronegative, while seven were seropositive. The study, taken as a whole, reports: In several donors, dominant NKG2C+ clonotypes were roughly 1.0-8% of CD8+ T cells.

TCRdb re-called the 5' RACE reads and shows each CDR3 protein once, DNA omitted. With some 600,000 distinct CDR3 sequences in the sample, the ten largest clones hold approximately 3.6%. CDR1 and CDR2 (germline): MNHEY, SVGEGT. This CDR3 is 15 amino acids long. Note on this clonotype: Its specificity is not known.

Sequenced sample: blood T cells: a sorted CD56 or NKG2C T cell subset, CD4+ or CD8+ T cells, or bulk PBMC T cells (not recorded which). The receptor comes from a young man in good health. V and J are TRBV6-2 or TRBV6-3 and TRBJ2-7; TCRdb's D call of TRBD2 is untestable without DNA. CDR3 sequence reads: CASSYLPGGSYEQYF.